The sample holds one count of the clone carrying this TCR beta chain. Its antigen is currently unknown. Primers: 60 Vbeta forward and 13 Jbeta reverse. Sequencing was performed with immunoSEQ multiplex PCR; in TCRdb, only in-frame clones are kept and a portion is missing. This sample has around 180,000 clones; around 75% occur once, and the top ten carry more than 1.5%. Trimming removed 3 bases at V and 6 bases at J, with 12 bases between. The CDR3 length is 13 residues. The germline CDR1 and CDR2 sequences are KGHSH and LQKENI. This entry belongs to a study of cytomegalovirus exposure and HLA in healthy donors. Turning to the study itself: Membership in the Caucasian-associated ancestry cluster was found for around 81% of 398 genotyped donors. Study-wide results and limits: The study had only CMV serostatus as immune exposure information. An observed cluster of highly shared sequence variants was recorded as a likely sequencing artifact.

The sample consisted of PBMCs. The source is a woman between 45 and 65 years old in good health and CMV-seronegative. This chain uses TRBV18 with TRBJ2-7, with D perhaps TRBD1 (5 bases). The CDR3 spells CASSPQGSSEQYF. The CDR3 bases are TGTGCCAGCTCACCCCAGGGTAGTAGCGAGCAGTACTTC. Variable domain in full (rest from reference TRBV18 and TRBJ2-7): NAGVMQNPRHLVRRRGQEARLRCSPMKGHSHVYWYRQLPEEGLKFMVYLQKENIIDESGMPKERFSAEFPKEGPSILRIQQVVRGDSAAYFCASSPQGSSEQYFGPGTRLTVT.